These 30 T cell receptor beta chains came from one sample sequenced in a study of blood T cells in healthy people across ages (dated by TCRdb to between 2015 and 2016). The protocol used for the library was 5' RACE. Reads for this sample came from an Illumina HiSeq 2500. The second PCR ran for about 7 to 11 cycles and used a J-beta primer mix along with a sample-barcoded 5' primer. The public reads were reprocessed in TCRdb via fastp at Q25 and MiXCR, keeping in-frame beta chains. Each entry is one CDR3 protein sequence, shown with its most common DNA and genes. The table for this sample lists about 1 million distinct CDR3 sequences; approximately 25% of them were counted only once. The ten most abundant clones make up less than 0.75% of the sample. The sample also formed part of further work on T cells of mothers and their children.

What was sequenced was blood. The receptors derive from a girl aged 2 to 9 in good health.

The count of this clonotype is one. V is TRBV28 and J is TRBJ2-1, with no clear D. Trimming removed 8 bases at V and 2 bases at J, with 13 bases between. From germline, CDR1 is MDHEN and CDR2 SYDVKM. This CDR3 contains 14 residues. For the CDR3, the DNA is TGTGCCAGCGGAGCGAGGCAGCCCTACAATGAGCAGTTCTTC. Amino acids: CASGARQPYNEQFF.

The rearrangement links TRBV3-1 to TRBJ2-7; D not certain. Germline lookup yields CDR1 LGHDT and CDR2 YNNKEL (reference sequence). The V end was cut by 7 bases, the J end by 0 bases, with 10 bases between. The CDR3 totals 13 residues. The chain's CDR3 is CASMGRSSYEQYF. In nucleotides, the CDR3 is TGTGCCAGCATGGGCAGAAGCTCCTACGAGCAGTACTTC.

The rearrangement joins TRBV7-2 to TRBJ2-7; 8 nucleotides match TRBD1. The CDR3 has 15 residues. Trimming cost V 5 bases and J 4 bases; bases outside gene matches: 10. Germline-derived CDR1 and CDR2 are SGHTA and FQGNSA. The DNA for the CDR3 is TGTGCCAGCAGCCCACGGACAGGGAGTGGTTACGAGCAGTACTTC. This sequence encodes CASSPRTGSGYEQYF. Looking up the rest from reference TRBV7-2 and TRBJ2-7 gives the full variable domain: GAGVSQSPSNKVTEKGKDVELRCDPISGHTALYWYRQSLGQGLEFLIYFQGNSAPDKSGLPSDRFSAERTGGSVSTLTIQRTQQEDSAVYLCASSPRTGSGYEQYFGPGTRLTVT.

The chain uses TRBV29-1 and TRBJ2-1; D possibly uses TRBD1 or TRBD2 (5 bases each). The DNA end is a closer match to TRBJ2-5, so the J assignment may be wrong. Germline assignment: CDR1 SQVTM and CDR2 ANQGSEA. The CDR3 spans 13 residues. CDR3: CSVSPGTLETQYF. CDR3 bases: TGCAGCGTTTCTCCCGGGACCTTAGAGACCCAGTACTTC.

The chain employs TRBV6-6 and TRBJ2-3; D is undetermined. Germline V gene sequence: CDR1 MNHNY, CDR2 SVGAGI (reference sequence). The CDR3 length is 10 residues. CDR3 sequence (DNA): TGTACCCGGACGGCAGATACGCAGTATTTT. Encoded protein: CTRTADTQYF.

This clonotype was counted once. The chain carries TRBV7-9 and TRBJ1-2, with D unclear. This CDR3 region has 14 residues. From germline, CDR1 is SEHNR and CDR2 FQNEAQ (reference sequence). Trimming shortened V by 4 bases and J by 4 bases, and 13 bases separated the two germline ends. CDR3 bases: TGTGCCAGCAGCTCACCACACCAGGCCTATGGCTACACCTTC. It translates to CASSSPHQAYGYTF.

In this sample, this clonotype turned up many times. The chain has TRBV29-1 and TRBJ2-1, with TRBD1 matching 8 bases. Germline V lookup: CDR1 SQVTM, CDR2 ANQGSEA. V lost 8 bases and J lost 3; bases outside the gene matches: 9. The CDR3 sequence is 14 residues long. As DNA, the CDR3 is TGCAGCTGGGTAACAGGGGGTGTCTACAATGAGCAGTTCTTC. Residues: CSWVTGGVYNEQFF.

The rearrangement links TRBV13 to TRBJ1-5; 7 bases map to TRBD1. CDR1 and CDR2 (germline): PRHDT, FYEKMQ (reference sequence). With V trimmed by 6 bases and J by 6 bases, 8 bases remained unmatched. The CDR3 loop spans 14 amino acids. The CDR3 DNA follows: TGTGCCAGCAGTCGTGACAGGGAGGGTCAGCCCCAGCATTTT. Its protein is CASSRDREGQPQHF.

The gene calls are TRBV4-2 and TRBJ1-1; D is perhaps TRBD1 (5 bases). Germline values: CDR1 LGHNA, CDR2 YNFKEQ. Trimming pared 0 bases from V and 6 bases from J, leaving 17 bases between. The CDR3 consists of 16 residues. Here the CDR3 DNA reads TGTGCCAGCAGCCAAGACGGCAGGGAAGTGAGGTCTGAAGCTTTCTTT. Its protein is CASSQDGREVRSEAFF.

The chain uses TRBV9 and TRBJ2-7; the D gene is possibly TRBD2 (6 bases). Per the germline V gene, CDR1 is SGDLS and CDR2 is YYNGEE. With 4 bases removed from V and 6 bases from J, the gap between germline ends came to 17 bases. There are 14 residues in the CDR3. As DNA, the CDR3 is TGTGCCAGCAGCCGACCCGGGAGTTCGGGCGAGCAGTACTTC. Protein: CASSRPGSSGEQYF.

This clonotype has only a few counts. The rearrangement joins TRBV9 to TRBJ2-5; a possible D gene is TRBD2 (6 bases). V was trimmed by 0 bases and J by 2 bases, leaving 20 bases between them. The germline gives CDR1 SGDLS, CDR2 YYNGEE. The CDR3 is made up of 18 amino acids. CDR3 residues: CASSVATGDAGVQETQYF. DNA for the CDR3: TGTGCCAGCAGCGTAGCCACGGGGGATGCTGGGGTTCAAGAGACCCAGTACTTC.

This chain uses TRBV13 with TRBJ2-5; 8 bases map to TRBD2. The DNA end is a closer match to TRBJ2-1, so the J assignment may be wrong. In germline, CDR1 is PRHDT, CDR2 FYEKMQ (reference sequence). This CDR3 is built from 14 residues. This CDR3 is CASSFLAGSNEQFF. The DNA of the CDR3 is TGTGCCAGCAGCTTCTTAGCGGGATCCAATGAGCAGTTCTTC.

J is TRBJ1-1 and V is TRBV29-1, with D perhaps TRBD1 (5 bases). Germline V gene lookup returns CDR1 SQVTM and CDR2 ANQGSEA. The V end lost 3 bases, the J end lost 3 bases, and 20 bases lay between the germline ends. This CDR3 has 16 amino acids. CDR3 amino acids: CSVEGISPGFYTEAFF. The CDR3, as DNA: TGCAGCGTTGAGGGAATTAGTCCAGGGTTTTACACTGAAGCTTTCTTT.

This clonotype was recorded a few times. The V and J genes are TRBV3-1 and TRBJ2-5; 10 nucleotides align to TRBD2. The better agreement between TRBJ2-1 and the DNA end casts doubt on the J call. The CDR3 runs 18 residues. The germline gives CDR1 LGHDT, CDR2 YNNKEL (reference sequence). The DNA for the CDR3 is TGTGCCAGCAGCCCGAAATTCCTAGCGGGAGAAACCTACAATGAGCAGTTCTTC. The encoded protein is CASSPKFLAGETYNEQFF.

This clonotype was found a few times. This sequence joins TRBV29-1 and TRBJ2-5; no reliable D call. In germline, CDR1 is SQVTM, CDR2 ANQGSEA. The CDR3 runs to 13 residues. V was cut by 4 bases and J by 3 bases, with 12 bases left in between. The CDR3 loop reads CSVVGLGEETQYF. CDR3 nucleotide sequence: TGCAGCGTTGTGGGTTTAGGTGAAGAGACCCAGTACTTC.

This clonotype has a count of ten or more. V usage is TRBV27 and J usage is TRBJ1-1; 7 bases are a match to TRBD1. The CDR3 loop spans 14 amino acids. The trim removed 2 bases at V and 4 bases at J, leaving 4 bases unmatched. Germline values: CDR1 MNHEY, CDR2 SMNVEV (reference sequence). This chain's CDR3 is CASSLTGVGTEAFF. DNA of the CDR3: TGTGCCAGCAGTTTAACAGGGGTGGGCACTGAAGCTTTCTTT.

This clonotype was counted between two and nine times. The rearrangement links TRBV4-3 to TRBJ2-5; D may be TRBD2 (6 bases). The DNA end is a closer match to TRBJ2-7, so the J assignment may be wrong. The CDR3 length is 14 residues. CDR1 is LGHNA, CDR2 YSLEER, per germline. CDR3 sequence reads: CASSQDGGDYEQYF. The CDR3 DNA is TGCGCCAGCAGCCAAGATGGAGGGGACTACGAGCAGTACTTC.

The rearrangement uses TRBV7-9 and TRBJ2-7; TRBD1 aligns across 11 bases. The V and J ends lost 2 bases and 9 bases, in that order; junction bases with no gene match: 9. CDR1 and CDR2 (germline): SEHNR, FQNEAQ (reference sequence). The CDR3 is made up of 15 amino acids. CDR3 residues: CASSLTGQGAVSQYF. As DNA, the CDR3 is TGTGCCAGCAGCTTAACCGGACAGGGGGCCGTATCGCAGTACTTC.

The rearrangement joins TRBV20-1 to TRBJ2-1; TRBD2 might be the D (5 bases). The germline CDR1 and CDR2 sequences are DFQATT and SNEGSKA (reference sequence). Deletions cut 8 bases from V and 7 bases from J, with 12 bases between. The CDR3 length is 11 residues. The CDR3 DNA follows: TGCAGTCTGTCTTCGGGGAATGAGCAGTTCTTC. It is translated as CSLSSGNEQFF.

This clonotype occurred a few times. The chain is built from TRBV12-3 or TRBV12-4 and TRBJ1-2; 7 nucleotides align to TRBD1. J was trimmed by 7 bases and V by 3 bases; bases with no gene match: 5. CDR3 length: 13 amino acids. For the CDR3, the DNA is TGTGCCAGCAGTTTCGGGGACAGCCGTGGCTACACCTTC. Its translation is CASSFGDSRGYTF.

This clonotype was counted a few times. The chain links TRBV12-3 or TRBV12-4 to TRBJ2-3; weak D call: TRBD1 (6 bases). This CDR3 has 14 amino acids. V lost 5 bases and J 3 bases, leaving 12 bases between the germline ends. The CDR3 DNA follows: TGTGCCAGCAGTAGGGGGTTCGGAACAGATACGCAGTATTTT. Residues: CASSRGFGTDTQYF.

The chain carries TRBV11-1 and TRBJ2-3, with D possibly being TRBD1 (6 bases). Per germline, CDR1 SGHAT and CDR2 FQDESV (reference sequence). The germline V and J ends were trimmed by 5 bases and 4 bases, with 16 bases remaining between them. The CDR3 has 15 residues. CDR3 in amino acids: CASSRLQGPSDTQYF. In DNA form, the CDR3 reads TGTGCCAGCAGCCGATTACAGGGACCGTCAGATACGCAGTATTTT.

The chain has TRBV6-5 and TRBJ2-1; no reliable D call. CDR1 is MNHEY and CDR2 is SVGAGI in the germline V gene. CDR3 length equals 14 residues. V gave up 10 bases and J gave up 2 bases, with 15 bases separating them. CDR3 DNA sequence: TGTGCCACCAGAGACCGTTTTACCTACAATGAGCAGTTCTTC. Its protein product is CATRDRFTYNEQFF.

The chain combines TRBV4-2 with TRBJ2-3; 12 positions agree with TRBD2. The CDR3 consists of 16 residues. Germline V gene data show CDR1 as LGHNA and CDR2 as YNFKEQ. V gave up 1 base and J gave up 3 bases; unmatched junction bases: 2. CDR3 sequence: CASSQGTSGETDTQYF. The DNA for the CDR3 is TGTGCCAGCAGCCAAGGGACTAGCGGGGAGACAGATACGCAGTATTTT.

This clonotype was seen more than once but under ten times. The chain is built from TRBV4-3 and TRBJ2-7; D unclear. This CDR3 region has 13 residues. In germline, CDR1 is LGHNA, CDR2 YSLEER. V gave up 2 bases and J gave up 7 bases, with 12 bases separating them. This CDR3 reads CASSQIKGQEQYF. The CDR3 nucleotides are TGCGCCAGCAGCCAAATTAAAGGCCAGGAGCAGTACTTC.

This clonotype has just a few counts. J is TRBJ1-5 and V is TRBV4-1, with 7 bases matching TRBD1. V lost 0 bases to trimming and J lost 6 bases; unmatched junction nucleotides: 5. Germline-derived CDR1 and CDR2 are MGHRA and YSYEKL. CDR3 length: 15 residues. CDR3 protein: CASSQEGTVTQPQHF. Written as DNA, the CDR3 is TGCGCCAGCAGCCAAGAAGGGACAGTGACTCAGCCCCAGCATTTT.

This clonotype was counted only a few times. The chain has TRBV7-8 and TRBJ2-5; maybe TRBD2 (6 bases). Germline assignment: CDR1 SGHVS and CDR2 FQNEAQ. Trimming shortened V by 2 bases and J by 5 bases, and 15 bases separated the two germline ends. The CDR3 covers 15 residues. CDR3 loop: CASSLRRPRGETQYF. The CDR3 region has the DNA TGTGCCAGCAGCTTAAGGAGGCCACGGGGGGAGACCCAGTACTTC.

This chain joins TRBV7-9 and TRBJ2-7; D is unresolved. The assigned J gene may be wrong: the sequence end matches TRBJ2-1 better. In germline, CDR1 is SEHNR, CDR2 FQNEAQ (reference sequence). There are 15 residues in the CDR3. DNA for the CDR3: TGTGCCAGCAGCTTAGGGGGATTGGAACCCAATGAGCAGTTCTTC. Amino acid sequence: CASSLGGLEPNEQFF.

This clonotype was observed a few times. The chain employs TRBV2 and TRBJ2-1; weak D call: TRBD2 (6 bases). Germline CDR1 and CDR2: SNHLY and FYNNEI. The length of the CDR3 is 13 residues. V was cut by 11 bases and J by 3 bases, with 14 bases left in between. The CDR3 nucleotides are TGTGCCTCTTCGGGGGTGAACTACAATGAGCAGTTCTTC. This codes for CASSGVNYNEQFF.

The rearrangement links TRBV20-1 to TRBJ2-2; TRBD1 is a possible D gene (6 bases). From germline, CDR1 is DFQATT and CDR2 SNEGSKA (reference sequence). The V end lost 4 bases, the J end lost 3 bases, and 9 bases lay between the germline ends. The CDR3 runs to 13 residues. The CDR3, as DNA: TGCAGTGCTAATCGACAGGACACCGGGGAGCTGTTTTTT. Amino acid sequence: CSANRQDTGELFF.